This T cell receptor beta chain came from a study of control samples from healthy donors and cancer patients. Here immunoSEQ multiplex PCR was the method, and the copy in TCRdb shows in-frame clones only, minus some. Of approximately 100,000 clones listed, over 85% are singletons. Germline values: CDR1 SGHNT, CDR2 YENEEA. Trimming left V 8 bases short and J 0 bases short, with 11 bases between. This CDR3 has 14 residues. The specimen sequenced was blood. This chain joins TRBV11-3 and TRBJ2-1; D might be TRBD1 (5 bases). The receptor's source is a human donor in good health. The donor label of this sample is uncertain. CDR3 loop: CASQGDSSYNEQFF. For the CDR3, the DNA is TGTGCCAGCCAAGGCGACAGCTCCTACAATGAGCAGTTCTTC.